Listed here are 21 T cell receptor beta chains from one sample, sequenced in a study of cytomegalovirus exposure and HLA in healthy donors. With 60 Vbeta and 13 Jbeta primers, the PCR was carried out. Assay: immunoSEQ multiplex PCR; the TCRdb copy retains only in-frame clones and omits some. The sample gives approximately 100,000 clones, roughly 76% of which show up once; roughly 2.5% is in the top ten. The source material was PBMCs. These receptors originate from a man between 45 and 60 years old in good health and CMV-seronegative.

This rearrangement joins TRBV5-1 to TRBJ2-7, with TRBD2 matching 9 bases. V dropped 4 bases and J dropped 7; count of bases not matched to a gene: 9. This CDR3 contains 14 residues. CDR1 and CDR2 from the germline V gene are SGHRS and YFSETQ. CDR3 nucleotide sequence: TGCGCCAGCAGCCCGAGGGCGGGAGGGAGAGAGCAGTACTTC. Residues: CASSPRAGGREQYF.

The chain recombines TRBV2 with TRBJ1-5; 7 bases agree with TRBD1. This CDR3 comprises 15 residues. The trim removed 5 bases at V and 6 bases at J, leaving 10 bases unmatched. Germline lookup yields CDR1 SNHLY and CDR2 FYNNEI. Here the CDR3 DNA reads TGTGCCAGCAGTTTAGACACAGGGGAGACTCAGCCCCAGCATTTT. This encodes CASSLDTGETQPQHF.

The V and J genes are TRBV6-1 and TRBJ2-3; 11 nucleotides match TRBD2. Germline CDR1 and CDR2: MNHNS and SASEGT. This CDR3 region has 15 residues. Germline trimming cut 5 bases from V and 5 bases from J; bases unmatched to any gene: 6. CDR3 coding DNA: TGTGCCAGCAGTATTAGCGGGGGGGCCGTAGATACGCAGTATTTT. Translated: CASSISGGAVDTQYF.

This chain links TRBV4-1 with TRBJ2-7, with D possibly TRBD1 on 6 matching bases. The CDR3 totals 14 residues. Trimming took off 4 bases at V and 5 bases at J, with 15 bases between the two ends. Germline V gene lookup returns CDR1 MGHRA and CDR2 YSYEKL. In DNA form, the CDR3 reads TGCGCCAGCAGCCTTAATCCGACAGGTAACGAGCAGTACTTC. This sequence encodes CASSLNPTGNEQYF.

V gene TRBV15 combines with J gene TRBJ2-5; TRBD2 might be the D (7 bases). The V end lost 5 bases, the J end lost 2 bases, and 18 bases lay between the germline ends. CDR1 LNHNV and CDR2 YYDKDF come from the germline V gene (reference sequence). CDR3 size: 16 residues. The CDR3 sequence: CATSWGGPDSQETQYF. CDR3 in DNA: TGTGCCACCAGCTGGGGGGGCCCGGACAGTCAAGAGACCCAGTACTTC. Full variable domain (remainder filled in from reference TRBV15 and TRBJ2-5): DAMVIQNPRYQVTQFGKPVTLSCSQTLNHNVMYWYQQKSSQAPKLLFHYYDKDFNNEADTPDNFQSRRPNTSFCFLDIRSPGLGDTAMYLCATSWGGPDSQETQYFGPGTRLLVL.

J is TRBJ1-2 and V is TRBV5-6; no reliable D call. The CDR3 is 11 residues long. V was shortened by 4 bases and J by 9 bases, with 10 bases between the two germline ends. CDR1 SGHDT and CDR2 YYEEEE come from the germline V gene. As DNA, the CDR3 is TGTGCCAGCAGCATAACAGAGAGCTACACCTTC. Translated: CASSITESYTF.

The rearrangement links TRBV18 to TRBJ2-5; TRBD1 matches 9 bases. After removal of 1 base from V and 5 bases from J, the junction contained 17 bases not matched to a gene. Germline V gene lookup returns CDR1 KGHSH and CDR2 LQKENI. CDR3 length: 19 residues. This chain's CDR3 is CASSPLWRPRTGVSETQYF. CDR3 DNA: TGTGCCAGCTCACCACTTTGGAGGCCGAGGACAGGGGTATCTGAGACCCAGTACTTC.

The V call is TRBV6-6, the J call TRBJ2-5, with a tentative D call TRBD2 (7 bases). The CDR3 has 15 residues. Germline V gene lookup returns CDR1 MNHNY and CDR2 SVGAGI (reference sequence). Trimming shortened V by 2 bases and J by 5 bases, and 15 bases separated the two germline ends. The CDR3 sequence: CASSYRAGARETQYF. The CDR3 coding sequence is TGTGCCAGCAGTTACCGGGCGGGGGCCCGGGAGACCCAGTACTTC.

In its sample, this clone was seen a few times. The chain has TRBV28 and TRBJ2-6, with 8 bases aligning to TRBD2. V trimming: 8 bases; J trimming: 1 base; junction bases outside the gene matches: 7. CDR1 is MDHEN, CDR2 SYDVKM, per germline. CDR3 length: 16 amino acids. CDR3 nucleotides: TGTGCCAGCTCCCGGGGGGGTGTGTCTGGGGCCAACGTCCTGACTTTC. Its protein product is CASSRGGVSGANVLTF. The whole variable domain, filled in from reference TRBV28 and TRBJ2-6, reads DVKVTQSSRYLVKRTGEKVFLECVQDMDHENMFWYRQDPGLGLRLIYFSYDVKMKEKGDIPEGYSVSREKKERFSLILESASTNQTSMYLCASSRGGVSGANVLTFGAGSRLTVL.

This chain joins TRBV6-1 and TRBJ1-1; D is undetermined. The length of the CDR3 is 13 residues. V was clipped by 4 bases and J by 4 bases, with 10 bases between them. The germline V gene encodes CDR1 MNHNS and CDR2 SASEGT. CDR3 DNA sequence: TGTGCCAGCAGTGCGGGAAGAAGCACTGAAGCTTTCTTT. Its protein product is CASSAGRSTEAFF.

Comment on this clone: Mismatch with germline at one junction end may stem from a read error. The rearrangement joins TRBV7-9 to TRBJ1-1, with 10 positions matching TRBD1. The CDR3 is 16 residues long. The germline CDR1 and CDR2 sequences are SEHNR and FQNEAQ (reference sequence). The chain's CDR3 is CSSSLATGGFGTEAFF. The CDR3 DNA follows: TGTTCCAGCAGCTTAGCGACAGGGGGCTTTGGGACTGAAGCTTTCTTT.

This clone occurred once. This rearrangement joins TRBV10-1 to TRBJ2-1, with 8 bases lining up with TRBD2. Per the germline V gene, CDR1 is WNHNN and CDR2 is SYGVQD (reference sequence). With V trimmed by 4 bases and J by 3 bases, 5 bases remained unmatched. There are 15 residues in the CDR3. The CDR3 sequence: CASSVEAGGYNEQFF. CDR3 nucleotides: TGCGCCAGCAGTGTGGAGGCGGGGGGCTACAATGAGCAGTTCTTC.

The V call is TRBV28, the J call TRBJ1-3, with TRBD1 matching 9 bases. Looked up from germline, CDR1 is MDHEN and CDR2 is SYDVKM. Trimming took 6 bases from V and 3 from J; bases not matched to a gene: 0. The CDR3 sequence is 13 residues long. In nucleotides, the CDR3 is TGTGCCAGCAGGGGACAGGGTGGAAACACCATATATTTT. It is translated as CASRGQGGNTIYF.

J is TRBJ2-3 and V is TRBV11-2; D is perhaps TRBD1 (6 bases). Germline V gives CDR1 SGHAT, CDR2 FQNNGV. The germline V and J ends were trimmed by 2 bases and 2 bases, with 14 bases remaining between them. The CDR3 has 16 residues. The CDR3 nucleotides are TGTGCCAGCAGCTTACGAGGGGGAGATATCACAGATACGCAGTATTTT. This sequence encodes CASSLRGGDITDTQYF.

V and J are TRBV28 and TRBJ2-3, with D maybe TRBD2 (5 bases). Germline V gives CDR1 MDHEN, CDR2 SYDVKM. The CDR3 totals 16 residues. Trimming left V 3 bases short and J 4 bases short, with 17 bases between. CDR3 region: CASSFGNSNSPDTQYF. The CDR3 nucleotides read TGTGCCAGCAGTTTCGGGAACAGTAATAGTCCAGATACGCAGTATTTT.

This clone appeared a few times. V is TRBV5-8 and J is TRBJ2-2; no clear D gene. Looked up from germline, CDR1 is SGHTS and CDR2 is YDEGEE. There are 17 residues in the CDR3. Trimming cost V 1 base and J 2 bases, with 15 bases left between them. CDR3 in DNA: TGTGCCAGCAGCTTGCGTGTGTCTACAGAAAACACCGGGGAGCTGTTTTTT. Translating gives CASSLRVSTENTGELFF.

The rearrangement joins TRBV5-6 to TRBJ2-5; TRBD1 aligns across 9 bases. The J call may be incorrect, as the DNA end agrees better with TRBJ2-7. Germline assignment: CDR1 SGHDT and CDR2 YYEEEE. This CDR3 is 13 amino acids long. The CDR3 protein is CASSTGQGYEQYF. The CDR3 bases are TGTGCCAGCAGCACGGGACAGGGATACGAGCAGTACTTC.

The chain couples TRBV11-2 to TRBJ1-4, with D possibly TRBD1 on 5 matching bases. Trimming took 6 bases from V and 0 from J, leaving 11 bases between them. This CDR3 comprises 15 residues. Per germline, CDR1 SGHAT and CDR2 FQNNGV. The CDR3 protein is CASSSTDPTNEKLFF. CDR3 sequence (DNA): TGTGCCAGCAGTTCGACAGACCCAACTAATGAAAAACTGTTTTTT.

The chain joins TRBV28 to TRBJ2-7; 9 nucleotides align to TRBD2. V trimming: 5 bases; J trimming: 0 bases; junction bases outside the gene matches: 11. This CDR3 is 17 amino acids long. CDR1 is MDHEN, CDR2 SYDVKM, per germline. Written as DNA, the CDR3 is TGTGCCAGCAGTCCGCCCCTCAGCGGGGGGCCCTCCTACGAGCAGTACTTC. Its translation is CASSPPLSGGPSYEQYF.

The J gene is TRBJ2-7, the V gene TRBV7-8; 7 nucleotides match TRBD1. This CDR3 is 15 amino acids long. Germline V gene data show CDR1 as SGHVS and CDR2 as FQNEAQ. The junction had 8 bases not matched to a gene; V was cut back by 2 bases and J by 4 bases. The CDR3 loop is CASSLQDRLAYEQYF. CDR3 sequence (DNA): TGTGCCAGCAGCTTACAGGACAGGCTTGCATACGAGCAGTACTTC.

In this sample, this clone turned up once. V usage is TRBV11-2 and J usage is TRBJ2-1; TRBD1 aligns across 10 bases. V was pared by 5 bases and J by 6 bases, with 4 bases of the junction left unmatched. The CDR3 covers 14 residues. Germline V CDR1 and CDR2: SGHAT, FQNNGV. CDR3 loop: CASSRDRGGNEQFF. CDR3 bases: TGTGCCAGCAGCCGGGACAGGGGTGGCAATGAGCAGTTCTTC.